This T cell receptor (beta chain) was observed in a study of T cell responses to AZD1222 COVID-19 vaccine. On the study more broadly: Timing groups of about 4 and about 12 weeks for second doses were pooled.

As for this clone: The antigen is undetermined.

Trimming took off 0 bases at V and 4 bases at J, with 3 bases between the two ends. This CDR3 region has 11 residues. The germline gives CDR1 GTSNPN, CDR2 SVGIG (reference sequence). The study's findings and limits: At study baseline, merely six AZD1222 recipients were seropositive.

TCRdb's copy holds only in-frame clones and misses some; the assay was immunoSEQ multiplex PCR. The sample lists some 120,000 clones, roughly 87% occurring once. The chain couples TRBV30 to TRBJ1-2; the D is unclear. This receptor was identified in an adult in good health. The starting material was peripheral blood, obtained on day 0 of AZD1222 vaccination. The CDR3 reads CAWSVFYGYTF. The CDR3 coding sequence is TGTGCCTGGAGTGTATTCTATGGCTACACCTTC.